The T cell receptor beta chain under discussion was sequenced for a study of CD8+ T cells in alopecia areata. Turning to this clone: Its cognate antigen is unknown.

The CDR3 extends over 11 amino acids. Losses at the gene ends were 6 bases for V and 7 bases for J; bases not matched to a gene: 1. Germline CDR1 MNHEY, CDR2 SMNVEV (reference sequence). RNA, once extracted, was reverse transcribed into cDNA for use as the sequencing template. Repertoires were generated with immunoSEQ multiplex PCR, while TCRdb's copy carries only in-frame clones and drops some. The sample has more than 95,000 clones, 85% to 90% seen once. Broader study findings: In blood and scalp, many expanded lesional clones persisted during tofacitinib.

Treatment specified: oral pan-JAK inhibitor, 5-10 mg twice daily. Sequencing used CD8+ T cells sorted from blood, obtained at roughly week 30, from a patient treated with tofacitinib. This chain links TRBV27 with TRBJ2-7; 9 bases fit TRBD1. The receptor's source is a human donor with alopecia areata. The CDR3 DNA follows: TGTGCCAGCAGCGGACAGGGGGAGCAGTACTTC. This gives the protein CASSGQGEQYF.